One sample yielded the 6 T cell receptor beta chains listed below, sequenced in a study of T cell repertoires in cytomegalovirus infection (dated by TCRdb to between 2018 and 2020). These reads were obtained on an Illumina HiSeq 1500. TCRdb itself trimmed the public reads at Q25 with fastp, ran MiXCR and retained productive beta chains. CDR3 protein sequences are deduplicated, and each keeps its most common genes and DNA. Here the sample has 680,000 or so distinct CDR3 sequences; 35% occur a single time. The leading ten clones occupy about 2.8% of the sample. Sequenced input: PBMCs. Every receptor here comes from a human donor in good health (CMV status not recorded). Some clones in this sample may be carry-over from other donors' samples.

The chain is built from TRBV19 and TRBJ2-5; a weak D match, TRBD2 (5 bases). CDR3 size: 14 residues. The V gene lost 1 base and the J gene lost 5 bases, with 11 bases spanning the gap. CDR1 is LNHDA, CDR2 SQIVND, per germline (reference sequence). This CDR3 reads CASSIVPGWETQYF. The DNA of the CDR3 is TGTGCCAGTAGTATAGTGCCGGGGTGGGAGACCCAGTACTTC.

This clonotype was seen a few times. The gene calls are TRBV25-1 and TRBJ1-2, with 12 bases aligning to TRBD1. The V gene's germline CDR1 is MGHDK and CDR2 SYGVNS. With V trimmed by 3 bases and J by 4 bases, 9 bases remained unmatched. The CDR3 spans 17 residues. The CDR3 is CASSDSGTGGLSYGYTF. For the CDR3, the DNA is TGTGCCAGCAGTGACTCCGGGACAGGGGGCCTGAGCTATGGCTACACCTTC.

This clonotype has only a few counts. The gene calls are TRBV28 and TRBJ1-5; no reliable D call. Germline lookup yields CDR1 MDHEN and CDR2 SYDVKM. The CDR3 spans 15 residues. V was pared by 8 bases and J by 2 bases, with 16 bases between. CDR3 nucleotides: TGTGCCAGCGGCCCATTGCAAGGAGGCAATCAGCCCCAGCATTTT. Protein product: CASGPLQGGNQPQHF.

A remark on this clonotype: A clone one base away is much larger, so this may be a read error. This chain uses TRBV7-8 with TRBJ1-1; possible D gene TRBD1, 5 bases. The CDR3 is 14 amino acids. The germline CDR1 and CDR2 sequences are SGHVS and FQNEAQ. DNA of the CDR3: TGTGCCAGAAGCTTAGCGTACGAGGCAAGGGGAGCTTTCTTT. The encoded protein is CARSLAYEARGAFF.

This clonotype was seen more than once but under ten times. This chain connects TRBV6-1 to TRBJ1-1; a possible D gene is TRBD1 (5 bases). The CDR3 runs to 17 residues. Germline values: CDR1 MNHNS, CDR2 SASEGT. V was trimmed by 5 bases and J by 2 bases, leaving 21 bases between them. Here the CDR3 reads CASSTRTGGSGNTEAFF. The CDR3 DNA reads as TGTGCCAGCAGTACCCGGACGGGGGGTTCGGGTAACACTGAAGCTTTCTTT.

This chain joins TRBV6-2 or TRBV6-3 and TRBJ2-1; TRBD2 matches at 7 bases. The trim removed 8 bases at V and 4 bases at J, leaving 5 bases unmatched. CDR1 MNHEY and CDR2 SVGEGT come from the germline V gene. The CDR3 consists of 13 residues. CDR3: CASGLAVYNEQFF. The CDR3 coding sequence is TGTGCCAGCGGGCTAGCGGTTTACAATGAGCAGTTCTTC.